This T cell receptor (beta chain) was sequenced in a study of blood T cell repertoires in COVID-19. Overall study: Material from acute and convalescent COVID-19 was sourced from the United States, Italy and Spain. Nucleic acid was either cDNA or gDNA, and it came from T cells, B-cell-depleted T cells, or PBMCs.

Produced via immunoSEQ multiplex PCR; TCRdb's table is partial and in-frame only. The data show about 170,000 clones, over 75% seen once. The sample consisted of peripheral blood. The sequence came from a man in his fifties or sixties who had recovered from COVID-19.

The CDR3 region is CASSPRTGYNEQFF. The CDR3 DNA reads as TGTGCCAGCAGCCCCCGGACAGGCTACAATGAGCAGTTCTTC. The chain recombines TRBV9 with TRBJ2-1; 7 positions agree with TRBD1. Unmatched junction bases numbered 4, after V lost 4 bases and J lost 3 bases. The CDR3 loop spans 14 amino acids. The germline V gene encodes CDR1 SGDLS and CDR2 YYNGEE.